This T cell receptor (beta chain) was sequenced for a study of blood T cells in healthy people across ages. A second PCR of about 6 to 11 cycles used a sample-barcoded 5' primer and a J-beta primer mix. TCRdb passed the 5' RACE reads through MiXCR, listing each CDR3 protein once. The sample comprises over 750,000 distinct CDR3 sequences, just under 25% of which are singletons, and more than 8% rests with the top ten. This clonotype has only a few counts. CDR3 length: 14 amino acids. V lost 4 bases, J lost 4 bases, and 11 bases lay in between. CDR1 LNHDA and CDR2 SQIVND come from the germline V gene (reference sequence). These data were also filed under a second study, of T cells of mothers and their children. From that study: Donation came from a few healthy Caucasian mothers together with their six children. There was no detection of any persistent microchimeric T cell clones.

This receptor was obtained from a boy younger than 18 in good health. The source material was blood. J is TRBJ2-1 and V is TRBV19; D might be TRBD1 or TRBD2, each matching 5 bases. As DNA, the CDR3 is TGTGCCAGTAGTAGGGACCTAGTATACAATGAGCAGTTCTTC. It translates to CASSRDLVYNEQFF.